This record concerns one T cell receptor (beta chain) sequence. These data are taken from a study of blood T cell repertoires in COVID-19. The overall study: Samples of COVID-19 (acute and convalescent) were obtained from the United States, Italy and Spain. Nucleic acid was either cDNA or gDNA, and it came from T cells, B-cell-depleted T cells, or PBMCs.

Per the original methods: Reference gene primer amplification gave estimated nucleated cell counts. The table came from immunoSEQ multiplex PCR; TCRdb's copy has only in-frame clones and leaves some out. V, J and clone size reflect that table, while D and trimming were determined from the DNA. Among about 180,000 clones listed, roughly nine tenths were seen once. This CDR3 has 15 residues. Trimming stripped 2 bases from V and 3 bases from J, with 11 bases between. Looked up from germline, CDR1 is LGHDT and CDR2 is YNNKEL (reference sequence). J is TRBJ1-5 and V is TRBV3-1 (or the pseudogene TRBV3-2), with TRBD1 as a possible D gene (5 bases). The TCR comes from a man between 18 and 35 years old who had recovered from COVID-19. Sequenced sample: peripheral blood. CDR3 nucleotide sequence: TGTGCCAGCAGCCAATGGGGGGTAGACAATCAGCCCCAGCATTTT. Translated, it gives CASSQWGVDNQPQHF.